The TCR beta chain described here comes from a study of shared clonotypes between healthy human individuals. In regard to this clone: The sample has other DNA sequences that encode this CDR3 too.

The V gene lost 3 bases and the J gene lost 4 bases, with 4 bases spanning the gap. This CDR3 is 10 amino acids long. CDR1 is DFQATT and CDR2 is SNEGSKA in the germline V gene (reference sequence). The table came from immunoSEQ multiplex PCR; TCRdb's copy has only in-frame clones and leaves some out. The table includes about 470,000 clones, about 85% detected once. This TCR derives from a woman between 40 and 55 years old in good health. Some clones in this sample may be carry-over from other donors' samples. Sequenced material: PBMCs. The chain employs TRBV20-1 and TRBJ2-7; D remains ambiguous. CDR3 DNA: TGCAGTGCTAGCCCATACGAGCAGTACTTC. Amino acid sequence: CSASPYEQYF.